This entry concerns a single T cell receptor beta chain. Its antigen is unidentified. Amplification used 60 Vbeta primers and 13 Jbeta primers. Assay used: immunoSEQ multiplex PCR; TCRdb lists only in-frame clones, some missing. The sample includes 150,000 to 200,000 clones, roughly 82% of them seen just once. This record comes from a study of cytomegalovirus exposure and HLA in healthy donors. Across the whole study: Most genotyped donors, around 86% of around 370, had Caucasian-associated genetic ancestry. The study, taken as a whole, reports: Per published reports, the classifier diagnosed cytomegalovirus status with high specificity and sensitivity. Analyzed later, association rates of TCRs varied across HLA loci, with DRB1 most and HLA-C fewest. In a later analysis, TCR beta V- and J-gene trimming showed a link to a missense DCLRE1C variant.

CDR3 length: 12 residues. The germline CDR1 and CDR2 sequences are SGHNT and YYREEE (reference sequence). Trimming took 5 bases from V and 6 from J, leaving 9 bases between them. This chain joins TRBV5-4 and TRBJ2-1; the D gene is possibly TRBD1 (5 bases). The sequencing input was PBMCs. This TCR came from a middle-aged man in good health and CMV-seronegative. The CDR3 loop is CASSGQGNEQFF. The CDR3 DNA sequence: TGTGCCAGCAGTGGCCAGGGCAATGAGCAGTTCTTC.